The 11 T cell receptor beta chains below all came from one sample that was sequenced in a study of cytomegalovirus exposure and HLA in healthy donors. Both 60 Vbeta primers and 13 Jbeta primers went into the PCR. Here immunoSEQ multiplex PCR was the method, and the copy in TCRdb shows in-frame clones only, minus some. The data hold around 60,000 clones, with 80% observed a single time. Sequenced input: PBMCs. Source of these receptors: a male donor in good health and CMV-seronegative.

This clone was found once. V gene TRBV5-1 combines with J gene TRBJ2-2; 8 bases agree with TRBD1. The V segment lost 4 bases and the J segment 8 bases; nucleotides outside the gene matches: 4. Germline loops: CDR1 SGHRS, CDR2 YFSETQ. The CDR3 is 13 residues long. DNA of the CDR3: TGCGCCAGCAGCCAGGACAGGGCTGGGGAGCTGTTTTTT. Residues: CASSQDRAGELFF.

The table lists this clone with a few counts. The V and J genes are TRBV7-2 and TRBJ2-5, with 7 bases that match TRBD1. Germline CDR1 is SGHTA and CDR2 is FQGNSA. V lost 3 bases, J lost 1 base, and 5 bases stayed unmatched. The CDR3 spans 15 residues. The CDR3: CASSFSPGGQETQYF. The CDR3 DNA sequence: TGTGCCAGCAGCTTTTCTCCAGGGGGCCAAGAGACCCAGTACTTC. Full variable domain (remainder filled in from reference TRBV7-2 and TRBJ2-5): GAGVSQSPSNKVTEKGKDVELRCDPISGHTALYWYRQSLGQGLEFLIYFQGNSAPDKSGLPSDRFSAERTGGSVSTLTIQRTQQEDSAVYLCASSFSPGGQETQYFGPGTRLLVL.

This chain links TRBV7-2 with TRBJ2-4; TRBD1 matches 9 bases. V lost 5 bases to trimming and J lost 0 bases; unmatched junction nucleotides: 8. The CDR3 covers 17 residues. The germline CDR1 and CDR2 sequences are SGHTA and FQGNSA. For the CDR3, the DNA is TGTGCCAGCAGCGCCCCGACAGGGGGGGTAGCCAAAAACATTCAGTACTTC. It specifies CASSAPTGGVAKNIQYF.

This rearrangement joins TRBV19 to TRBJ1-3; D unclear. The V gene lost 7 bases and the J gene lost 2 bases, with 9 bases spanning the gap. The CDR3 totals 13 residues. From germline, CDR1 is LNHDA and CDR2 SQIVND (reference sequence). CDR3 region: CASTQSPGNTIYF. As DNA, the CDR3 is TGTGCCAGTACCCAGTCGCCTGGAAACACCATATATTTT.

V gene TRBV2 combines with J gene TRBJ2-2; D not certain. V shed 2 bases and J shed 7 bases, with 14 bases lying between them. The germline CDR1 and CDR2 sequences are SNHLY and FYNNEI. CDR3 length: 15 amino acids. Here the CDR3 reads CASSERPGRSGELFF. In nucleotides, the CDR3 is TGTGCCAGCAGTGAACGGCCAGGTAGAAGCGGGGAGCTGTTTTTT.

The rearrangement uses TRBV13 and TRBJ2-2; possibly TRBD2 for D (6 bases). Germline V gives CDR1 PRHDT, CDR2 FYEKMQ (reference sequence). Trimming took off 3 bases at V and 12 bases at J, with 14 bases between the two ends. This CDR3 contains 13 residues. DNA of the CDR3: TGTGCCAGCAGCTTTGGACTGGAGGGGAAGCTGTTTTTT. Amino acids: CASSFGLEGKLFF.

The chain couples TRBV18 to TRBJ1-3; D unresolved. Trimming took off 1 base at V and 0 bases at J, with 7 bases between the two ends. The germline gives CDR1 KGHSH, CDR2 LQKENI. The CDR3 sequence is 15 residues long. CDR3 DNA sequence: TGTGCCAGCTCACCACGACGGGACTCTGGAAACACCATATATTTT. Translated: CASSPRRDSGNTIYF.

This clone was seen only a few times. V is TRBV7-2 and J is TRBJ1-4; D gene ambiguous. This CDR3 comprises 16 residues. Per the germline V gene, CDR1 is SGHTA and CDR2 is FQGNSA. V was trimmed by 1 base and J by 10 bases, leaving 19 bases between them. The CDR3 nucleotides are TGTGCCAGCAGCTTAGATTCAGTAGTTTTAGAGGGAAAACTGTTTTTT. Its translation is CASSLDSVVLEGKLFF.

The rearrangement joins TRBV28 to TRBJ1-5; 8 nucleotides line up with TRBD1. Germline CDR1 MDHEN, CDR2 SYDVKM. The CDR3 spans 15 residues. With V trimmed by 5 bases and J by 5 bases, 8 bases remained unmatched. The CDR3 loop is CASSPRTGYHQPQHF. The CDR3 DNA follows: TGTGCCAGCAGTCCGAGGACAGGGTACCATCAGCCCCAGCATTTT.

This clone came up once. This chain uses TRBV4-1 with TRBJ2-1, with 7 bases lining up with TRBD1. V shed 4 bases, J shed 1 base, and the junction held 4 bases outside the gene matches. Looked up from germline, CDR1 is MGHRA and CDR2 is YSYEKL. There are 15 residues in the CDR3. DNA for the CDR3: TGCGCCAGCAGCCGCCAACAGGGGTCCTACAATGAGCAGTTCTTC. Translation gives CASSRQQGSYNEQFF.

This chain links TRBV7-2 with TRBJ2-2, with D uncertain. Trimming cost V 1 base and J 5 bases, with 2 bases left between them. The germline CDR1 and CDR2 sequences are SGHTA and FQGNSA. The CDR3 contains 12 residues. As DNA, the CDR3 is TGTGCCAGCAGCTTAGTAACCGGGGAGCTGTTTTTT. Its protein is CASSLVTGELFF.